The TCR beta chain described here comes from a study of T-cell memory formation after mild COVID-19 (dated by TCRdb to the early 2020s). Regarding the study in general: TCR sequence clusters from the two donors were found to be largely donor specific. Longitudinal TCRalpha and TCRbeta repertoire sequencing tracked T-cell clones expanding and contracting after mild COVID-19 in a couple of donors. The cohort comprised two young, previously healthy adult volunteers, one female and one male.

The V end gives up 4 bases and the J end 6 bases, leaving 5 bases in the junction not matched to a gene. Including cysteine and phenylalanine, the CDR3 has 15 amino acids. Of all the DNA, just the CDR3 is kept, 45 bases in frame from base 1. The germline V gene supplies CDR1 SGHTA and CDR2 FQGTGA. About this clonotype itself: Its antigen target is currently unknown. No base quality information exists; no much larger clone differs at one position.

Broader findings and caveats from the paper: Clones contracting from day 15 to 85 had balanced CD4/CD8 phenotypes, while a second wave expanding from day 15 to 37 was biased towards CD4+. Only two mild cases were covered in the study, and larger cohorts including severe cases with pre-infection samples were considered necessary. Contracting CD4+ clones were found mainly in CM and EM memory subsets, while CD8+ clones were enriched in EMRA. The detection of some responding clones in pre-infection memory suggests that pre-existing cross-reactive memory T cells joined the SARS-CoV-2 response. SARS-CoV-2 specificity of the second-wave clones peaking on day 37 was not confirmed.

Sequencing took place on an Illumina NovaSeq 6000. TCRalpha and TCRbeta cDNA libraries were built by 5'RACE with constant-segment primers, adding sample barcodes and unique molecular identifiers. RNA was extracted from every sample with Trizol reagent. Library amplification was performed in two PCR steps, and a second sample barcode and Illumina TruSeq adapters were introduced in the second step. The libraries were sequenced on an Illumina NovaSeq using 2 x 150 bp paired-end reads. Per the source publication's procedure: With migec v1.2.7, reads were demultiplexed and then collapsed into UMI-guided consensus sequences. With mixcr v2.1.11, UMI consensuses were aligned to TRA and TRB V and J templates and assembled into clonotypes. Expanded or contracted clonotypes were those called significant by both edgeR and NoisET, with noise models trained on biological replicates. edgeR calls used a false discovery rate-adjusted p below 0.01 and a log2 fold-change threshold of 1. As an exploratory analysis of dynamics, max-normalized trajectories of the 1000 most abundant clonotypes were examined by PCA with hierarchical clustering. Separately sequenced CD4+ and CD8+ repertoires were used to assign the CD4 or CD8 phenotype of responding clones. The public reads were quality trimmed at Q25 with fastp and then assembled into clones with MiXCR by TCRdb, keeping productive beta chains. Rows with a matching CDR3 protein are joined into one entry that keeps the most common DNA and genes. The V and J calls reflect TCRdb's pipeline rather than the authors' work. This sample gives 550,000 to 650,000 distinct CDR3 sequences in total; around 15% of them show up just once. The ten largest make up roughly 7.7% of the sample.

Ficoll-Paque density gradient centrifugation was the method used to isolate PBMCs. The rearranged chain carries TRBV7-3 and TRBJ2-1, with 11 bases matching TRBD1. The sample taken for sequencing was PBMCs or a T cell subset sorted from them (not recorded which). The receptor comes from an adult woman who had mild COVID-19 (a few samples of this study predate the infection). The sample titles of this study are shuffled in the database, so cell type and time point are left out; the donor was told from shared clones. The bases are TGTGCCAGCAGCTGGACAGGGGGCGAGGGCAATGAGCAGTTCTTC. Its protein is CASSWTGGEGNEQFF.